The 15 T cell receptor beta chains listed next were all sequenced from one sample in a study of blood T cell repertoires in COVID-19. The table came from immunoSEQ multiplex PCR; TCRdb's copy has only in-frame clones and leaves some out. The repertoire includes 80,000 or so clones, approximately 89% of them detected once, and roughly 2.3% sits in the top ten. Sequencing was done on a sample of peripheral blood. The receptors stem from a man aged 45-65 years with acute or convalescent COVID-19.

The chain joins TRBV9 to TRBJ1-6, with 7 bases aligning to TRBD1. Germline loops: CDR1 SGDLS, CDR2 YYNGEE. This CDR3 spans 16 amino acids. The J segment lost 7 bases and the V segment lost 0 bases, leaving 7 bases of the junction unmatched. The CDR3 bases are TGTGCCAGCAGCGTAGAAGGGACAGCCCTAAATTCACCCCTCCACTTT. This gives the protein CASSVEGTALNSPLHF.

This clone has a single count. The chain combines TRBV6-5 with TRBJ2-7, with D maybe TRBD1 (6 bases). The CDR3 runs 14 residues. Trimming shortened V by 6 bases and J by 6 bases, and 18 bases separated the two germline ends. Germline V gene lookup returns CDR1 MNHEY and CDR2 SVGAGI. For the CDR3, the DNA is TGTGCCAGCAGCCGCCCCCAACAGGGCTCCGAGCAGTACTTC. Encoded protein: CASSRPQQGSEQYF.

The J gene is TRBJ2-5, the V gene TRBV19, with 10 bases aligning to TRBD2. Germline V CDR1 and CDR2: LNHDA, SQIVND (reference sequence). J was trimmed by 0 bases and V by 3 bases; bases with no gene match: 1. The CDR3 has 15 amino acids. CDR3 DNA: TGTGCCAGTAGTATCACTAGCGGGGACCAAGAGACCCAGTACTTC. This sequence encodes CASSITSGDQETQYF.

This chain uses TRBV5-6 with TRBJ1-4; 7 nucleotides line up with TRBD1. J gave up 11 bases and V 4 bases, and 8 bases lay outside the gene matches. The germline CDR1 and CDR2 sequences are SGHDT and YYEEEE. The CDR3 contains 13 residues. The CDR3 region is CASSRTGRGKLFF. The CDR3 DNA reads TGTGCCAGCAGCCGGACAGGCCGGGGGAAACTGTTTTTT.

The chain recombines TRBV28 with TRBJ2-2; 7 bases agree with TRBD1. This CDR3 is built from 14 residues. The trim removed 3 bases at V and 8 bases at J, leaving 6 bases unmatched. Germline CDR1 MDHEN, CDR2 SYDVKM. DNA of the CDR3: TGTGCCAGCAGTTTCACAGGGGAAGGAGGGGAGCTGTTTTTT. It is translated as CASSFTGEGGELFF.

This sequence joins TRBV7-9 and TRBJ1-6; a weak D match, TRBD1 (5 bases). The CDR3 runs to 15 residues. Trimming cost V 2 bases and J 5 bases, with 10 bases left between them. The germline CDR1 and CDR2 sequences are SEHNR and FQNEAQ (reference sequence). CDR3 bases: TGTGCCAGCAGCTTAACCGAGACAGATAATTCACCCCTCCACTTT. Translated: CASSLTETDNSPLHF.

The DNA of the CDR3 is TGTGCCAGCAGTCTAGGGACTAGCGGGAGAAGGGTGGATACGCAGTATTTT. This gives the protein CASSLGTSGRRVDTQYF. J is TRBJ2-3 and V is TRBV6-2 or TRBV6-3; TRBD2 matches 14 bases. Unmatched junction bases numbered 10, after V lost 5 bases and J lost 6 bases. There are 17 residues in the CDR3. Per the germline V gene, CDR1 is MNHEY and CDR2 is SVGEGT.

This clone has a handful of counts. The chain carries TRBV7-3 and TRBJ2-3; D possibly corresponds to TRBD2 (5 bases). V was cut by 4 bases and J by 1 base, with 12 bases left in between. In germline, CDR1 is SGHTA, CDR2 FQGTGA. The CDR3 extends over 15 amino acids. CDR3 DNA sequence: TGTGCCAGCAGCTCCGGGATCCGACGCACAGATACGCAGTATTTT. It encodes CASSSGIRRTDTQYF.

The V gene is TRBV5-4, the J gene TRBJ1-1; a possible D gene is TRBD1 (5 bases). CDR1 SGHNT and CDR2 YYREEE come from the germline V gene (reference sequence). The CDR3 extends over 15 amino acids. The ends were cut back, 4 bases at V and 0 bases at J, with 13 bases in the middle. The CDR3 reads CASSPRWGVNTEAFF. CDR3 bases: TGTGCCAGCAGCCCGAGGTGGGGGGTGAACACTGAAGCTTTCTTT.

The chain employs TRBV28 and TRBJ1-2, with a possible D match to TRBD1 (6 bases). This CDR3 spans 14 amino acids. Germline loops: CDR1 MDHEN, CDR2 SYDVKM. V was shortened by 3 bases and J by 4 bases, with 12 bases between the two germline ends. The CDR3 spells CASSLGRGPYGYTF. The CDR3 DNA is TGTGCCAGCAGTTTGGGGCGGGGGCCCTATGGCTACACCTTC.

The CDR3 spells CASSFQGGGYTF. In DNA form, the CDR3 reads TGTGCCAGCAGTTTCCAGGGAGGGGGCTACACCTTC. The V and J genes are TRBV12-3 or TRBV12-4 and TRBJ1-2; perhaps TRBD1 as D (5 bases). CDR3 length: 12 residues. V was shortened by 3 bases and J by 8 bases, with 10 bases between the two germline ends.

V is TRBV27 and J is TRBJ1-5; D possibly corresponds to TRBD1 (6 bases). There are 17 residues in the CDR3. Per the germline V gene, CDR1 is MNHEY and CDR2 is SMNVEV (reference sequence). Trimming removed 5 bases at V and 5 bases at J, with 22 bases between. The CDR3 here is CASSPRRTVDEDQPQHF. The CDR3 nucleotides read TGTGCCAGCAGTCCCCGTCGGACAGTAGATGAAGATCAGCCCCAGCATTTT.

The chain recombines TRBV7-3 with TRBJ2-3, with D possibly matching TRBD2 (6 bases). The CDR3 runs 17 residues. Trimming stripped 5 bases from V and 2 bases from J, with 20 bases between. Germline values: CDR1 SGHTA, CDR2 FQGTGA. The DNA for the CDR3 is TGTGCCAGCAGCCCCGTCGGGCACGGGAGCGCCACAGATACGCAGTATTTT. Translating gives CASSPVGHGSATDTQYF.

V gene TRBV28 combines with J gene TRBJ1-1; D might be TRBD1 (6 bases). This CDR3 region has 14 residues. Trimming pared 6 bases from V and 5 bases from J, leaving 16 bases between. Germline values: CDR1 MDHEN, CDR2 SYDVKM. The CDR3 DNA follows: TGTGCCAGCAGCTCAGCAGGGGACGTAACTGAAGCTTTCTTT. Translated: CASSSAGDVTEAFF.

The V gene is TRBV2, the J gene TRBJ2-2; weak D call: TRBD1 (6 bases). Trimming took 9 bases from V and 1 from J, leaving 9 bases between them. The CDR3 covers 13 residues. The germline V gene has CDR1 SNHLY and CDR2 FYNNEI. CDR3: CAREQGNTGELFF. DNA of the CDR3: TGTGCCAGAGAACAGGGGAACACCGGGGAGCTGTTTTTT.